The clone carrying this TCR beta chain has only a few counts. Its antigen remains unidentified. J gave up 9 bases and V 7 bases, and 10 bases lay outside the gene matches. This CDR3 contains 15 residues. The germline CDR1 and CDR2 sequences are SGHVS and FQNEAQ. This record belongs to a study of T cell repertoires in cytomegalovirus infection. Study-wide context: CMV infection and matching HLA type were both indicated by public TCR beta signatures.

Via MiXCR, TCRdb re-called the reads, giving one row per CDR3 protein. The table lists under 850,000 distinct CDR3 sequences, 33% of them singletons, with 15% to 20% in the top ten. The chain recombines TRBV7-8 with TRBJ2-1; 12 bases agree with TRBD1. The clonotype comes from a human donor in good health (CMV status not recorded). Some clones in this sample may be carry-over from other donors' samples. This sample comprised cultured PBMCs, obtained from culture after CMV antigen stimulation. The CDR3 DNA reads TGTGCCAGCACTCCGGGACAGGGGGCCGAAGGTGAGCAGTTCTTC. This codes for CASTPGQGAEGEQFF.